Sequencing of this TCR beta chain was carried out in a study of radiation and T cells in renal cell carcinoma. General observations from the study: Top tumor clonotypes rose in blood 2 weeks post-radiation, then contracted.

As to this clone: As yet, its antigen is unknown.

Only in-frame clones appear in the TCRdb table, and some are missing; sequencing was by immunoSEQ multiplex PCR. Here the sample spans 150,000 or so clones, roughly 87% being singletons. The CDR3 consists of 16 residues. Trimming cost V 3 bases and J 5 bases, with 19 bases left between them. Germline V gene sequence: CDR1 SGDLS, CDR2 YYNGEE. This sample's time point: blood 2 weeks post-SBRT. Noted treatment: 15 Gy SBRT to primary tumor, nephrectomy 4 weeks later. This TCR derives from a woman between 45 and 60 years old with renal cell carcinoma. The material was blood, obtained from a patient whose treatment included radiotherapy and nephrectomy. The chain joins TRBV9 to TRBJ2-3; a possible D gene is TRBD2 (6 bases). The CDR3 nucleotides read TGTGCCAGCAGCGCGGTGCGGGACCCTCGGGGAGATACGCAGTATTTT. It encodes CASSAVRDPRGDTQYF.